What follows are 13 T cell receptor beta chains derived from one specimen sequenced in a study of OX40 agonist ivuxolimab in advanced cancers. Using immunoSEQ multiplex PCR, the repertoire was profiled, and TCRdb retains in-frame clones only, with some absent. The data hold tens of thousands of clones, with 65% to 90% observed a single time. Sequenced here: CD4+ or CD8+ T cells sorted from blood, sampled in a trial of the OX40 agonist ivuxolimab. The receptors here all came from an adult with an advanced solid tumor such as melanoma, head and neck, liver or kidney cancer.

CDR3 coding DNA: TGTGCCAGCAGCTTGGCGTGGGGGCGCGATGAAGAGACCCAGTACTTC. It yields the protein CASSLAWGRDEETQYF. The chain joins TRBV5-5 to TRBJ2-5; weak D call: TRBD1 (6 bases). There are 16 residues in the CDR3. The ends were cut back, 0 bases at V and 3 bases at J, with 15 bases in the middle. Looked up from germline, CDR1 is SGHKS and CDR2 is YYEKEE (reference sequence).

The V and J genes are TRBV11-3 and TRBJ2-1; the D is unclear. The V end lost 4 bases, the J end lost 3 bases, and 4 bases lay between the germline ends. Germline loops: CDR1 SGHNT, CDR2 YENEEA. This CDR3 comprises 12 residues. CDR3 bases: TGTGCCAGCAGCTCTTACTACAATGAGCAGTTCTTC. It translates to CASSSYYNEQFF.

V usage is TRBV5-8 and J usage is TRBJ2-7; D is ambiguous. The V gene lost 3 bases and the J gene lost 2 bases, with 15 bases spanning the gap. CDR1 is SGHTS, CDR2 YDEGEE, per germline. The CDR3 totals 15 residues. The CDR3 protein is CASSYSSTGAYEQYF. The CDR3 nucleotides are TGTGCCAGCAGCTATTCATCGACGGGTGCCTACGAGCAGTACTTC.

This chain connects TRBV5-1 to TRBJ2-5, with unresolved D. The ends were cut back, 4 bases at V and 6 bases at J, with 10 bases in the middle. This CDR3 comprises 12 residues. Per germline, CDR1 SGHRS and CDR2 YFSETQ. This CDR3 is CASSPSLQTQYF. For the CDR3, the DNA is TGCGCCAGCAGCCCTTCACTACAGACCCAGTACTTC.

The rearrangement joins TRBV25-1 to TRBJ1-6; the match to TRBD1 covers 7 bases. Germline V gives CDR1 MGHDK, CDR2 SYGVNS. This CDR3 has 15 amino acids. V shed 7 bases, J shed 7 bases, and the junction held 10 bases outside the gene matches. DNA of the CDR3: TGTGCCAGCAACCGCATGCGACAGGGAAATTCACCCCTCCACTTT. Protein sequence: CASNRMRQGNSPLHF.

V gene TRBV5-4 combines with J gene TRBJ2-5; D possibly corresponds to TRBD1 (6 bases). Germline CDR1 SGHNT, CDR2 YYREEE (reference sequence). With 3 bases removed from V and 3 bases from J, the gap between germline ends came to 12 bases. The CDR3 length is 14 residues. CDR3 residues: CASSYQDREETQYF. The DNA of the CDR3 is TGTGCCAGCAGCTACCAGGACAGAGAAGAGACCCAGTACTTC.

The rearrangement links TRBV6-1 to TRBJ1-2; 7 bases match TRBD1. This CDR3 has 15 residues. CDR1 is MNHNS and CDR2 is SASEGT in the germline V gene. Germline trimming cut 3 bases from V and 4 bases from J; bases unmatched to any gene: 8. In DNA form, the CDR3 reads TGTGCCAGCAGTGATCCGGACAGGAAGAGCTATGGCTACACCTTC. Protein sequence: CASSDPDRKSYGYTF.

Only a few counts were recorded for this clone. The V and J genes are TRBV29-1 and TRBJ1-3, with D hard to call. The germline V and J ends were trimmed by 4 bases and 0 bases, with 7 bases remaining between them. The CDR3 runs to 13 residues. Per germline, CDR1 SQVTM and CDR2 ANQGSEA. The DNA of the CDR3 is TGCAGCGTTGTACGACTCTCTGGAAACACCATATATTTT. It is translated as CSVVRLSGNTIYF.

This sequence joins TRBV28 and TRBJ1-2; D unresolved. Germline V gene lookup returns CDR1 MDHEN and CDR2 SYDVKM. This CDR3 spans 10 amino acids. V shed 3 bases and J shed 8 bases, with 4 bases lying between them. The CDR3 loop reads CASSFRGYTF. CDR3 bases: TGTGCCAGCAGTTTCAGGGGCTACACCTTC.

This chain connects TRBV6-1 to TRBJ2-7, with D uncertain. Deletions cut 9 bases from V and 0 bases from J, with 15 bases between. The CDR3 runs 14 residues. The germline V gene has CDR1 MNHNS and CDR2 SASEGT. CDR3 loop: CASLPQIFSYEQYF. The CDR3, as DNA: TGTGCCAGTTTGCCCCAGATCTTCTCCTACGAGCAGTACTTC.

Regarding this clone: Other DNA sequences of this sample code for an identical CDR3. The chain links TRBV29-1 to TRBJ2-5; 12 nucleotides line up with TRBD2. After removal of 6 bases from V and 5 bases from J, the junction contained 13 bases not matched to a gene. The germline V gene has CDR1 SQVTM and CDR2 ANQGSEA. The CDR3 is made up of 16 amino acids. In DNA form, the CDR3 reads TGCAGCGTCCTTGGACTAGCGGGACATAGTTTGGAGACCCAGTACTTC. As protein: CSVLGLAGHSLETQYF.

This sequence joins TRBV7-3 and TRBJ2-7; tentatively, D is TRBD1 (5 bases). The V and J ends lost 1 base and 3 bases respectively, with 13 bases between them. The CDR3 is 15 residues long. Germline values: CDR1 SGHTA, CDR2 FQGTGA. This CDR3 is CASSLIPAGFYEQYF. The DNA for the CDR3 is TGTGCCAGCAGCTTAATACCGGCAGGGTTCTACGAGCAGTACTTC. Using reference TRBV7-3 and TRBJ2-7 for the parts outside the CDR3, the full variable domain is GAGVSQTPSNKVTEKGKYVELRCDPISGHTALYWYRQSLGQGPEFLIYFQGTGAADDSGLPNDRFFAVRPEGSVSTLKIQRTERGDSAVYLCASSLIPAGFYEQYFGPGTRLTVT.

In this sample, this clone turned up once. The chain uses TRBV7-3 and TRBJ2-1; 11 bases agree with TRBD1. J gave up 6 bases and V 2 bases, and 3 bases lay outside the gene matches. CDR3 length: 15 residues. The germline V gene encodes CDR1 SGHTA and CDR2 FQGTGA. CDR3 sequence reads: CASSLVGQGGNEQFF. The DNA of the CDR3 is TGTGCCAGCAGCTTAGTGGGACAGGGGGGCAATGAGCAGTTCTTC.